This passage covers 12 T cell receptor beta chains from one sample sequenced in a study of cytomegalovirus exposure and HLA in healthy donors. PCR employed 60 Vbeta and 13 Jbeta primers. TCRdb's copy holds only in-frame clones and misses some; the assay was immunoSEQ multiplex PCR. Of more than 95,000 clones in the sample, more than 70% are singletons; the top ten hold 9% to 9.5%. The sequencing input was PBMCs. Receptors were obtained from a woman in her 50s in good health and CMV-seropositive.

This chain uses TRBV9 with TRBJ1-3, with 9 bases matching TRBD1. V lost 7 bases, J lost 2 bases, and 13 bases stayed unmatched. The CDR3 extends over 17 amino acids. Looked up from germline, CDR1 is SGDLS and CDR2 is YYNGEE. The CDR3 spells CASGRRRDRDPGNTIYF. The CDR3 DNA follows: TGTGCCAGCGGCAGAAGGCGGGACAGGGACCCTGGAAACACCATATATTTT.

This chain links TRBV10-3 with TRBJ2-1; 12 nucleotides align to TRBD2. Germline V lookup: CDR1 ENHRY, CDR2 SYGVKD. The CDR3 loop spans 17 amino acids. With V trimmed by 3 bases and J by 0 bases, 3 bases remained unmatched. The DNA for the CDR3 is TGTGCCATCAGTGATGTGACTAGCGGGAGCTCCTACAATGAGCAGTTCTTC. It yields the protein CAISDVTSGSSYNEQFF.

The genes are TRBV19 and TRBJ1-5; possible D gene TRBD1, 6 bases. Looked up from germline, CDR1 is LNHDA and CDR2 is SQIVND (reference sequence). Trimming left V 4 bases short and J 3 bases short, with 13 bases between. The CDR3 loop spans 15 amino acids. CDR3 DNA sequence: TGTGCCAGTAGTAGACAGACAGGTCTCAATCAGCCCCAGCATTTT. It translates to CASSRQTGLNQPQHF.

The genes are TRBV7-8 and TRBJ2-1; 11 positions agree with TRBD2. This CDR3 is built from 17 residues. The V gene end was trimmed by 3 bases and the J gene end by 7 bases; junction bases not matched to a gene: 11. Germline loops: CDR1 SGHVS, CDR2 FQNEAQ. CDR3 sequence: CASSFGRSWTSGNEQFF. The CDR3 nucleotides are TGTGCCAGCAGCTTCGGGCGCTCCTGGACTAGCGGGAATGAGCAGTTCTTC.

This clone occurred a few times. The chain couples TRBV7-3 to TRBJ1-2; a weak D match, TRBD1 (5 bases). Germline V gives CDR1 SGHTA, CDR2 FQGTGA. CDR3 length: 13 residues. V shed 6 bases and J shed 7 bases, with 15 bases lying between them. Written as DNA, the CDR3 is TGTGCCAGCAGTACGCCCTCAGGGTCTGGCTACACCTTC. Its protein product is CASSTPSGSGYTF.

The rearrangement uses TRBV6-6 and TRBJ1-2; D ambiguous. The CDR3 is made up of 15 amino acids. Germline assignment: CDR1 MNHNY and CDR2 SVGAGI (reference sequence). The V and J ends lost 0 bases and 4 bases respectively, with 12 bases between them. The CDR3 sequence is CASSYSMGGFYGYTF. The CDR3 nucleotides are TGTGCCAGCAGTTACTCGATGGGAGGGTTCTATGGCTACACCTTC.

The chain links TRBV19 to TRBJ1-2, with TRBD1 matching 7 bases. V was clipped by 8 bases and J by 8 bases; unmatched bases: 11. The CDR3 loop spans 13 amino acids. The germline V gene encodes CDR1 LNHDA and CDR2 SQIVND (reference sequence). The DNA for the CDR3 is TGTGCCAGTGTTGACAGGGCCCTAGGGGGCTACACCTTC. Translating it yields CASVDRALGGYTF. The whole variable domain, remainder taken from reference TRBV19 and TRBJ1-2, is DGGITQSPKYLFRKEGQNVTLSCEQNLNHDAMYWYRQDPGQGLRLIYYSQIVNDFQKGDIAEGYSVSREKKESFPLTVTSAQKNPTAFYLCASVDRALGGYTFGSGTRLTVV.

The chain recombines TRBV13 with TRBJ1-6; D not resolved. The CDR3 runs 16 residues. Germline V lookup: CDR1 PRHDT, CDR2 FYEKMQ (reference sequence). V lost 5 bases and J lost 6, with 17 bases in between. The CDR3 region is CASSTRHSDVNSPLHF. CDR3 in DNA: TGTGCCAGCAGCACCCGTCACTCCGATGTTAATTCACCCCTCCACTTT.

The rearrangement links TRBV7-3 to TRBJ2-2; 7 nucleotides line up with TRBD1. This CDR3 has 17 amino acids. V dropped 5 bases and J dropped 6; count of bases not matched to a gene: 15. CDR1 is SGHTA and CDR2 is FQGTGA in the germline V gene. The CDR3 DNA reads TGTGCCAGCAGCCCGGGCAGGGGGTCAAACAGTCCCGGGGAGCTGTTTTTT. Protein: CASSPGRGSNSPGELFF.

CDR3 protein: CATTSGISYEQYF. The DNA of the CDR3 is TGTGCCACGACTAGCGGGATTTCCTACGAGCAGTACTTC. This sequence joins TRBV10-3 and TRBJ2-7; 11 positions agree with TRBD2. The junction had 3 bases not matched to a gene; V was cut back by 10 bases and J by 1 base. Germline-derived CDR1 and CDR2 are ENHRY and SYGVKD. The CDR3 extends over 13 amino acids.

The chain links TRBV27 to TRBJ1-4; D is perhaps TRBD1 (6 bases). V lost 4 bases, J lost 5 bases, and 11 bases lay in between. Germline V CDR1 and CDR2: MNHEY, SMNVEV (reference sequence). The CDR3 spans 14 residues. CDR3 in amino acids: CASSSRGSNEKLFF. CDR3 DNA: TGTGCCAGCAGTTCCAGGGGTTCAAATGAAAAACTGTTTTTT.

The chain is built from TRBV27 and TRBJ2-7; 8 bases fit TRBD2. The CDR3 loop spans 15 amino acids. V lost 5 bases to trimming and J lost 2 bases; unmatched junction nucleotides: 8. Looked up from germline, CDR1 is MNHEY and CDR2 is SMNVEV (reference sequence). The CDR3 here is CASSQTSEWPYEQYF. In DNA form, the CDR3 reads TGTGCCAGCAGTCAGACTAGCGAGTGGCCCTACGAGCAGTACTTC.